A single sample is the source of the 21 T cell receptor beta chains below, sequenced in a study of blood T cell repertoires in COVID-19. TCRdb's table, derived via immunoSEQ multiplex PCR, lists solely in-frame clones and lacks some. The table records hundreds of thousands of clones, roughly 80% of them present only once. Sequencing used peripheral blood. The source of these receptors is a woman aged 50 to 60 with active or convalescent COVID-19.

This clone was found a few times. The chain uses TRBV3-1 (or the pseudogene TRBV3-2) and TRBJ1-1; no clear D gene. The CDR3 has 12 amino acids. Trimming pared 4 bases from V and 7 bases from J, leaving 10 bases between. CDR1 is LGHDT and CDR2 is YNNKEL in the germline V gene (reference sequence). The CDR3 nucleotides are TGTGCCAGCAGCCCACCTGGGCTTGAAGCTTTCTTT. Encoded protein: CASSPPGLEAFF.

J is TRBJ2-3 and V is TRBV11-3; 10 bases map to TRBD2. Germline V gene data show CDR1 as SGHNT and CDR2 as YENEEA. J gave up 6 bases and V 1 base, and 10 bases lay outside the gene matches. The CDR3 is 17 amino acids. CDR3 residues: CASSLGLSGRAADTQYF. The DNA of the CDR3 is TGTGCCAGCAGCTTAGGCCTCAGCGGGAGGGCCGCGGATACGCAGTATTTT.

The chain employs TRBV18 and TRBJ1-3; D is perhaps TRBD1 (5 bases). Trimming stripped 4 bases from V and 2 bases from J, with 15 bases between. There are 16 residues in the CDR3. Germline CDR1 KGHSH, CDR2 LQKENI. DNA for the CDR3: TGTGCCAGCTCACGTCAGGGAGGGTACCCTGGAAACACCATATATTTT. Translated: CASSRQGGYPGNTIYF.

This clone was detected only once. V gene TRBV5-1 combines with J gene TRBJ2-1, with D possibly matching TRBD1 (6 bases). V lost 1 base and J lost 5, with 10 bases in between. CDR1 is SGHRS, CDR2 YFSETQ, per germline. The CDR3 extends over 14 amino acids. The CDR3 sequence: CASSLSGEHNEQFF. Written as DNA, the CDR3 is TGCGCCAGCAGCTTGTCAGGGGAGCACAATGAGCAGTTCTTC.

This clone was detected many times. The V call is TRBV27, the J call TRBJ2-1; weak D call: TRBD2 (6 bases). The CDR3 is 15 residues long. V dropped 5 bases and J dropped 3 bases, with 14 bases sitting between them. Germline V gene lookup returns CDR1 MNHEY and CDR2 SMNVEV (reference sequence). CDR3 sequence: CASSALANLYNEQFF. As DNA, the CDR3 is TGTGCCAGCAGTGCCCTAGCGAACCTCTACAATGAGCAGTTCTTC.

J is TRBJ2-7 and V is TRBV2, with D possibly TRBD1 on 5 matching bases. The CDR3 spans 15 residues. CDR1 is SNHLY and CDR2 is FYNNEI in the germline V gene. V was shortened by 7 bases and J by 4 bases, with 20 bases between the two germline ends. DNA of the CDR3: TGTGCCAGCATATCGGACGGACAACCCCCGTACGAGCAGTACTTC. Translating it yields CASISDGQPPYEQYF.

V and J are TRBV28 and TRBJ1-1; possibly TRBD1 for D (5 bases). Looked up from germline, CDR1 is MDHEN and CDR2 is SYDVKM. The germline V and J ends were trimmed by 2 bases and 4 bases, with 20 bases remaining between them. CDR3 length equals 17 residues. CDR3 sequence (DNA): TGTGCCAGCAGTTTAAACGGGGGGAGGGCCCGAATCACTGAAGCTTTCTTT. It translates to CASSLNGGRARITEAFF.

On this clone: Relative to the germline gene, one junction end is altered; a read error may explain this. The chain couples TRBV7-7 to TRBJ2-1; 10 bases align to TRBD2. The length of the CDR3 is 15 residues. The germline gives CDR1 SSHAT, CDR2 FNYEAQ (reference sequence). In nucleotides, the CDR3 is TGTGCTAGCAGCCTGCGACTAGCGGGCCACAATGAGCAGTTCTTC. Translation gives CASSLRLAGHNEQFF.

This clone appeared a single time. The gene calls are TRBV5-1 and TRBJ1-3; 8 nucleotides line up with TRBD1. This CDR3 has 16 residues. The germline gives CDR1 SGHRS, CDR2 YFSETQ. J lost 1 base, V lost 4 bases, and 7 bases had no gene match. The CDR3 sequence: CASSEGQVLSGNTIYF. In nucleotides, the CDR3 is TGCGCCAGCAGCGAGGGACAGGTTCTATCTGGAAACACCATATATTTT.

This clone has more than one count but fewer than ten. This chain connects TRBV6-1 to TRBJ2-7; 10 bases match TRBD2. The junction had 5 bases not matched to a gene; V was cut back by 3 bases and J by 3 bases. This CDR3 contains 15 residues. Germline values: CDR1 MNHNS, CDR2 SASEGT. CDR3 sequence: CASSDGLAGDYEQYF. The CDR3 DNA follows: TGTGCCAGCAGTGATGGTCTAGCGGGAGACTACGAGCAGTACTTC.

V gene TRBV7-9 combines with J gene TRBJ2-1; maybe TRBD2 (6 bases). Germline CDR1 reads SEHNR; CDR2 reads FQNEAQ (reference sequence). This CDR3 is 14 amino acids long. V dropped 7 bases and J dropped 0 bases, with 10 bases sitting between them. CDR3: CASTGLFSYNEQFF. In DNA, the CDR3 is TGTGCCAGCACGGGACTCTTCTCCTACAATGAGCAGTTCTTC.

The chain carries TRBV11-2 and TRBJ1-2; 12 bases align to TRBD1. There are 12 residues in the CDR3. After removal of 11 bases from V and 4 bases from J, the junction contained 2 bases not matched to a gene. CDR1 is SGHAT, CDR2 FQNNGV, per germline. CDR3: CALGQGAYGYTF. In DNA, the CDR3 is TGTGCCTTGGGACAGGGGGCCTATGGCTACACCTTC. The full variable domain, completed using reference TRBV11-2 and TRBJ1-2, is EAGVAQSPRYKIIEKRQSVAFWCNPISGHATLYWYQQILGQGPKLLIQFQNNGVVDDSQLPKDRFSAERLKGVDSTLKIQPAKLEDSAVYLCALGQGAYGYTFGSGTRLTVV.

DNA for the CDR3: TGTGCCAGCAGCCAGGCGAATTCACCCCTCCACTTT. Residues: CASSQANSPLHF. The chain is built from TRBV28 and TRBJ1-6, with D hard to call. This CDR3 comprises 12 residues. V lost 6 bases to trimming and J lost 7 bases, with 7 bases between them. Germline V CDR1 and CDR2: MDHEN, SYDVKM.

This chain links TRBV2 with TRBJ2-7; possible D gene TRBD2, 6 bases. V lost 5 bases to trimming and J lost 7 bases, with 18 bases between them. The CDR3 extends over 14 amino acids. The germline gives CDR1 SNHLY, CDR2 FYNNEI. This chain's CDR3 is CASSSLPGAGEQYF. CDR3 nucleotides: TGTGCCAGCAGTTCCCTCCCCGGCGCGGGGGAGCAGTACTTC. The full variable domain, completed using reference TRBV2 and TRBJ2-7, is EPEVTQTPSHQVTQMGQEVILRCVPISNHLYFYWYRQILGQKVEFLVSFYNNEISEKSEIFDDQFSVERPDGSNFTLKIRSTKLEDSAMYFCASSSLPGAGEQYFGPGTRLTVT.

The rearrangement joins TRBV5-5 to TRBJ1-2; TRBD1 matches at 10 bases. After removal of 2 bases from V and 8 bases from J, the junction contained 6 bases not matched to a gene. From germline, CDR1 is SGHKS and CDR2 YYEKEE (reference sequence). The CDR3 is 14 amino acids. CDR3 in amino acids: CASSFRETGGGYTF. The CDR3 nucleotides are TGTGCCAGCAGCTTTAGGGAGACAGGGGGCGGCTACACCTTC.

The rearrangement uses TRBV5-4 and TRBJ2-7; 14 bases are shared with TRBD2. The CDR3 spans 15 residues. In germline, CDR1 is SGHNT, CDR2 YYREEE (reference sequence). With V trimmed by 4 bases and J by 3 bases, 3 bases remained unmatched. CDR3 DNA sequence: TGTGCCAGCAGCCTGGGGACTAGCGGGAGCTACGAGCAGTACTTC. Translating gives CASSLGTSGSYEQYF.

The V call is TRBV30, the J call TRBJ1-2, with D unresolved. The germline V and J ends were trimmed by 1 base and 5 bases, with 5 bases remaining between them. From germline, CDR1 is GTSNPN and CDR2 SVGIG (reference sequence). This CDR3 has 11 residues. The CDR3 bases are TGTGCCTGGAGTGGAGGGTATGGCTACACCTTC. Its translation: CAWSGGYGYTF. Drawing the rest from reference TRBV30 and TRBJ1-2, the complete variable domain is SQTIHQWPATLVQPVGSPLSLECTVEGTSNPNLYWYRQAAGRGLQLLFYSVGIGQISSEVPQNLSASRPQDRQFILSSKKLLLSDSGFYLCAWSGGYGYTFGSGTRLTVV.

Here the CDR3 reads CAWSPDSTDEKLFF. The CDR3 coding sequence is TGTGCCTGGAGTCCAGACAGTACCGATGAAAAACTGTTTTTT. The rearrangement links TRBV30 to TRBJ1-4; perhaps TRBD1 as D (5 bases). Looked up from germline, CDR1 is GTSNPN and CDR2 is SVGIG (reference sequence). The CDR3 is 14 residues long. Trimming took off 2 bases at V and 6 bases at J, with 13 bases between the two ends. Complete variable domain (other parts from reference TRBV30 and TRBJ1-4): SQTIHQWPATLVQPVGSPLSLECTVEGTSNPNLYWYRQAAGRGLQLLFYSVGIGQISSEVPQNLSASRPQDRQFILSSKKLLLSDSGFYLCAWSPDSTDEKLFFGSGTQLSVL.

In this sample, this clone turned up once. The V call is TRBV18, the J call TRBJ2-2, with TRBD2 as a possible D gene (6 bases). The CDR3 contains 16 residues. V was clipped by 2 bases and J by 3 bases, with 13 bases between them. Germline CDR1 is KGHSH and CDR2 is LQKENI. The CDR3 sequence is CASSPFRGTYTGELFF. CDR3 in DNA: TGTGCCAGCTCACCATTCCGGGGGACGTACACCGGGGAGCTGTTTTTT.

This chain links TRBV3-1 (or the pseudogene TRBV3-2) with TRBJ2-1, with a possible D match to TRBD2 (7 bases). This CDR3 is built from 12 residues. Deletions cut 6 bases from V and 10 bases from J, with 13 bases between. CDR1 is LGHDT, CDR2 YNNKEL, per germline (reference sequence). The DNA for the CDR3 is TGTGCCAGCAGGGGCGGGGGCGTCGAGCAGTTCTTC. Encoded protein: CASRGGGVEQFF.

CDR3 sequence reads: CASSEVRAGLAKNIQYF. CDR3 DNA sequence: TGCGCCAGCAGCGAAGTCCGGGCGGGACTAGCCAAAAACATTCAGTACTTC. The rearrangement joins TRBV4-1 to TRBJ2-4; tentatively, D is TRBD2 (6 bases). Germline CDR1 MGHRA, CDR2 YSYEKL. This CDR3 contains 17 residues. Between the trimmed V and J ends, which lost 5 bases and 0 bases, there was a span of 17 bases.